A selection of T cell receptor beta chains follows, all from one sample in a study of spatial heterogeneity in lung cancer. TCRdb reprocessed the 5' RACE reads via MiXCR and lists one record per CDR3 protein. The repertoire holds approximately 49,000 distinct CDR3 sequences, with approximately 5.7% as singletons. The specimen was PBMCs, collected at surgery. The source of these receptors is a male donor with early-stage non-small cell lung cancer. Both conserved end residues are part of each CDR3. The D gene is left open where the match is weak. Expanded clones get a size class; other rows say once, few or many, or leave the size out.

v_gene	abundance	d_gene	j_gene	CDR3nt	CDR3aa
TRBV7-2	many	TRBD2	TRBJ2-5	TGTGCCAGCCGAGGGGCGGGAGTGGAGACCCAGTACTTC	CASRGAGVETQYF
TRBV7-7	many	TRBD1	TRBJ2-7	TGTGCTAGCAGCCGGGACAGGGGTCCTTCCTACGAGCAGTACTTC	CASSRDRGPSYEQYF
TRBV18	many	TRBD1	TRBJ2-3	TGTGCCAGCTCGTCCGGGACAGGGCCGATAGATACGCAGTATTTT	CASSSGTGPIDTQYF
TRBV2	.	.	TRBJ2-2	TGTGCCAGCAGTCCACGGACCGGAGACGGGGAGCTGTTTTTT	CASSPRTGDGELFF
TRBV28	many	.	TRBJ1-4	TGTGCCAGCAGTGCCCCGGGGAGCGATAATGAAAAACTGTTTTTT	CASSAPGSDNEKLFF
TRBV12-3/TRBV12-4	many	.	TRBJ1-1	TGTGCCAGCAGTTGGCGGGACGGGGTAGGAACTGAAGCTTTCTTT	CASSWRDGVGTEAFF
TRBV12-5	many	.	TRBJ2-3	TGTGCTAGTGGTTTGACTGATACGCAGTATTTT	CASGLTDTQYF
TRBV20-1	.	.	TRBJ2-7	TGCAGTGCTACCCGGACAGATTCGGGGCACCAGCAGTACTTC	CSATRTDSGHQQYF
TRBV4-1	many	.	TRBJ2-3	TGCGCCAGCAGCCTTACCCGCACAGATACGCAGTATTTT	CASSLTRTDTQYF
TRBV4-1	many	.	TRBJ1-1	TGCGCCAGCAGCCCGACCGGACAGATGAACACTGAAGCTTTCTTT	CASSPTGQMNTEAFF
TRBV9	many	TRBD1	TRBJ2-3	TGTGCCAGCAGCCCCGGGACAGGGAGGGATACGCAGTATTTT	CASSPGTGRDTQYF
TRBV5-1	many	.	TRBJ2-5	TGCGCCAGCAGCTTGGCATTAGGACAAGAGACCCAGTACTTC	CASSLALGQETQYF
TRBV6-5	many	TRBD1	TRBJ1-5	TGTGCCAGCAGACGAGGGACAGGGTCCAATCAGCCCCAGCATTTT	CASRRGTGSNQPQHF